This T cell receptor beta chain came from a study of cytomegalovirus exposure and HLA in healthy donors. About the study: Counted in an early data release were approximately 85 million unique TCRs from HLA-typed donors.

The CDR3 is 11 amino acids. Trimming took 6 bases from V and 7 from J, leaving 9 bases between them. Germline CDR1 reads MDHEN; CDR2 reads SYDVKM. Study results and caveats: CMV serostatus was the sole immune exposure data available.

The PCR had 60 Vbeta and 13 Jbeta primers. TCRdb keeps only in-frame clones here, not all; method: immunoSEQ multiplex PCR. The sample lists approximately 100,000 clones, approximately 66% occurring once. Points on this clone: No antigen is known for it.

V usage is TRBV28 and J usage is TRBJ2-5; the D gene is possibly TRBD2 (5 bases). The origin of this receptor is a woman aged 45-60 years in good health and CMV-seronegative. Sequenced input: PBMCs. This chain's CDR3 is CASRERGTQYF. The CDR3 DNA is TGTGCCAGCAGAGAACGGGGGACCCAGTACTTC.